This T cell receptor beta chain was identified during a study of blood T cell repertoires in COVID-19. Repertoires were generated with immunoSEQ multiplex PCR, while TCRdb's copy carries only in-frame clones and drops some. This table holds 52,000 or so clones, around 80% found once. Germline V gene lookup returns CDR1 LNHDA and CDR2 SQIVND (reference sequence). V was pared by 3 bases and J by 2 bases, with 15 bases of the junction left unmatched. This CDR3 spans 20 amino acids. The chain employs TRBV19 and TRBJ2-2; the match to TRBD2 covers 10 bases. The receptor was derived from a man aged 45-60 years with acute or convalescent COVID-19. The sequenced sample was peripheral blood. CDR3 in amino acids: CASSIRSAGGNLINTGELFF. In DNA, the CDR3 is TGTGCCAGTAGTATTCGATCAGCGGGAGGGAACCTAATCAACACCGGGGAGCTGTTTTTT.